These T cell receptor beta chains were read from a single sample in a study of quantifying T cell responses using KT2 cells. TCRdb passed the UMI-ligation and nested PCR reads through MiXCR, listing each CDR3 protein once. Of about 30,000 distinct CDR3 sequences listed, 7.3% are singletons. What was sequenced was PBMCs spiked with cells of the T cell clone KT2. The receptor source for this set is a human donor. Each CDR3 is given with its conserved first and last residue. The order of the fields is V gene, clone size, D gene, J gene, CDR3 protein, CDR3 DNA. A D gene is named only where the DNA matches it firmly. The size field is filled for only some rows; it gives once, few, many or a size class.

>TRBV6-2/TRBV6-3|many|TRBD2|TRBJ2-1
CASSQRGGRMAGSSYNEQFF
TGTGCCAGCAGTCAAAGGGGAGGGCGAATGGCTGGGAGCTCCTACAATGAGCAGTTCTTC
>TRBV14|many|NA|TRBJ2-3
CASSQDLRAVSTDTQYF
TGTGCCAGCAGCCAAGACCTCCGGGCCGTTAGCACAGATACGCAGTATTTT
>TRBV12-3/TRBV12-4|many|NA|TRBJ1-2
CASSMDRNGYTF
TGTGCCAGCAGCATGGACCGAAATGGCTACACCTTC
>TRBV6-5|many|TRBD1|TRBJ2-7
CASSYSYRGFGEQYF
TGTGCCAGCAGTTACTCGTACAGGGGGTTTGGCGAGCAGTACTTC
>TRBV5-1|NA|NA|TRBJ2-4
CASSLQQANIQYF
TGCGCCAGCAGCTTGCAACAAGCAAACATTCAGTACTTC
>TRBV7-9|many|TRBD1|TRBJ1-5
CASSSGQGNNQPQHF
TGTGCCAGCAGCTCAGGACAGGGTAACAATCAGCCCCAGCATTTT
>TRBV29-1|few|NA|TRBJ1-2
CSVEERVSGLGGYTF
TGCAGCGTTGAAGAAAGAGTATCGGGCCTCGGGGGCTACACCTTC
>TRBV16|few|NA|TRBJ2-7
CASSLVVGSEQYF
TGTGCCAGCAGCCTCGTGGTAGGCTCCGAGCAGTACTTC
>TRBV29-1|many|NA|TRBJ1-2
CSVAERDSLYGYTF
TGCAGCGTGGCCGAGAGAGACAGCCTCTATGGCTACACCTTC
>TRBV18|few|NA|TRBJ2-4
CASSPSGQMLAKNIQYF
TGTGCCAGCTCACCCTCGGGGCAGATGCTAGCCAAAAACATTCAGTACTTC
>TRBV11-3|many|TRBD1|TRBJ1-1
CASSVRGRGRAEAFF
TGTGCCAGCAGCGTACGGGGCAGGGGGCGCGCTGAAGCTTTCTTT